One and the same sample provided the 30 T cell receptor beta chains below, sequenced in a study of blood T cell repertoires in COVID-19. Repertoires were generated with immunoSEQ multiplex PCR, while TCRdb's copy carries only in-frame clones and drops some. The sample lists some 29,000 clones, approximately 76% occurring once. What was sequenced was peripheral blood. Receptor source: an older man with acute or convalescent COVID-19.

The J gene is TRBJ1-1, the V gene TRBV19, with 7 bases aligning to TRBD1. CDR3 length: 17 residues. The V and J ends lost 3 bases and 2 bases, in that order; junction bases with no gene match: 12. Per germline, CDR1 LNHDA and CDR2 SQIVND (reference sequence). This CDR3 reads CASSIGLGRTGNTEAFF. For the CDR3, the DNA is TGTGCCAGTAGTATTGGACTTGGAAGGACAGGAAACACTGAAGCTTTCTTT.

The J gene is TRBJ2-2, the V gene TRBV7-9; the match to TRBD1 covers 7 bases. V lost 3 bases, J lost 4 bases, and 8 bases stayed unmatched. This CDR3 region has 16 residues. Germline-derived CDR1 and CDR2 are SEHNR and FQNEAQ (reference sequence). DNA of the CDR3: TGTGCCAGCAGCTTCAACAGGGGAATGGCCACCGGGGAGCTGTTTTTT. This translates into CASSFNRGMATGELFF.

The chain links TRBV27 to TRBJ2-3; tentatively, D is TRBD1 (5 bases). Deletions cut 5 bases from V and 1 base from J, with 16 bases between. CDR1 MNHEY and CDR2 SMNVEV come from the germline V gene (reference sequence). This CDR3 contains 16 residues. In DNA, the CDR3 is TGTGCCAGCAGTATCCAACCAACAGGAGGCACAGATACGCAGTATTTT. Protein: CASSIQPTGGTDTQYF.

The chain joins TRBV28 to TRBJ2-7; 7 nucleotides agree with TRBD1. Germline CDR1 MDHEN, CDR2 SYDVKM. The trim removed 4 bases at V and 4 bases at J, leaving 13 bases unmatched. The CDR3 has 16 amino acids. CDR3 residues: CASSSWTGLPLYEQYF. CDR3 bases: TGTGCCAGCAGTTCTTGGACAGGCCTCCCTTTATACGAGCAGTACTTC.

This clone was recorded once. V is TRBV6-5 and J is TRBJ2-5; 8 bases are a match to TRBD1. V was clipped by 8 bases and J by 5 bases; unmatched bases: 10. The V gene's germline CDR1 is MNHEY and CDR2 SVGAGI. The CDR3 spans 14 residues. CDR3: CASGLDRVAETQYF. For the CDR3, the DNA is TGTGCCAGCGGACTGGACAGGGTCGCCGAGACCCAGTACTTC.

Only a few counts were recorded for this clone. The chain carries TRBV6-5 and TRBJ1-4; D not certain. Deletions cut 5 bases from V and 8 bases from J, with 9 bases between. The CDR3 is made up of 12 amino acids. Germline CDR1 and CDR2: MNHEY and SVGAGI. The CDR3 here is CASSRTGEKLFF. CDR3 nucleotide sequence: TGTGCCAGCAGTCGAACGGGGGAAAAACTGTTTTTT.

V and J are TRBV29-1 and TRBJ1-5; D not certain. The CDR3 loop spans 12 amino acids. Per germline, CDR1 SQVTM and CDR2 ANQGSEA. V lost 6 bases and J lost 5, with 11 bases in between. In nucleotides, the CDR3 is TGCAGCGTCGGCGCCCGGGATCAGCCCCAGCATTTT. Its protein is CSVGARDQPQHF. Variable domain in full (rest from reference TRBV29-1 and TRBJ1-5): SAVISQKPSRDICQRGTSLTIQCQVDSQVTMMFWYRQQPGQSLTLIATANQGSEATYESGFVIDKFPISRPNLTFSTLTVSNMSPEDSSIYLCSVGARDQPQHFGDGTRLSIL.

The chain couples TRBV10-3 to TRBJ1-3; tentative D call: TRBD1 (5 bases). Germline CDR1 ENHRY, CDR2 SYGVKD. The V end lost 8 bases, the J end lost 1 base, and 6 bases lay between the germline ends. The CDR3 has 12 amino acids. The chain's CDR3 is CAIGGSGNTIYF. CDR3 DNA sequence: TGTGCCATCGGGGGGTCTGGAAACACCATATATTTT.

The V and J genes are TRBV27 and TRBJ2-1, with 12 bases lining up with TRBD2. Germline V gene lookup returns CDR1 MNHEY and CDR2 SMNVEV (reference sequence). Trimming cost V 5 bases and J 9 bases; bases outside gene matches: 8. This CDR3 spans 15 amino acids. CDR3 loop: CASSPLAGGRSEQFF. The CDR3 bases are TGTGCCAGCAGTCCGCTAGCGGGGGGGCGATCTGAGCAGTTCTTC.

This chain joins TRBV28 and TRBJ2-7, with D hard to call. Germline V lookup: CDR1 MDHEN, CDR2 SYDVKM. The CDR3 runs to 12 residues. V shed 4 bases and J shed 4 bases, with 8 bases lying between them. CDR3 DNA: TGTGCCAGCAGTTCCCCCCGTTACGAGCAGTACTTC. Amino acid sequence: CASSSPRYEQYF.

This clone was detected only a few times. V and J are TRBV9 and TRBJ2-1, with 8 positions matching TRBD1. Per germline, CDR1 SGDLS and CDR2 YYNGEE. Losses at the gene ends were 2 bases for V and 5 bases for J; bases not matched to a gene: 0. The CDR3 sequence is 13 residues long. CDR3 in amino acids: CASSVGQDNEQFF. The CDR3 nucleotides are TGTGCCAGCAGCGTGGGACAGGACAATGAGCAGTTCTTC.

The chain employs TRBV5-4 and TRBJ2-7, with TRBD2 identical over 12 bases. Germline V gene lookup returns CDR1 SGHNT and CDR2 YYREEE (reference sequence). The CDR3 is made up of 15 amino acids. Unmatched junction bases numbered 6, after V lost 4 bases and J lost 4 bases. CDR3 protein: CASSQGTSGWYEQYF. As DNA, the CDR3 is TGTGCCAGCAGCCAGGGGACTAGCGGGTGGTACGAGCAGTACTTC.

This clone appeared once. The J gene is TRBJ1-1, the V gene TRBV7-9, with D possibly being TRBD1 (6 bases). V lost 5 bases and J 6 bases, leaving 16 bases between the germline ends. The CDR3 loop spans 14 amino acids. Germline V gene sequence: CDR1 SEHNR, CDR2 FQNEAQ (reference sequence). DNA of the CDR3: TGTGCCAGCAGCCTCGCGCAAGGGGGGGCTGAAGCTTTCTTT. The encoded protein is CASSLAQGGAEAFF. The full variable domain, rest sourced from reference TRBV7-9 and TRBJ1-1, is DTGVSQNPRHKITKRGQNVTFRCDPISEHNRLYWYRQTLGQGPEFLTYFQNEAQLEKSRLLSDRFSAERPKGSFSTLEIQRTEQGDSAMYLCASSLAQGGAEAFFGQGTRLTVV.

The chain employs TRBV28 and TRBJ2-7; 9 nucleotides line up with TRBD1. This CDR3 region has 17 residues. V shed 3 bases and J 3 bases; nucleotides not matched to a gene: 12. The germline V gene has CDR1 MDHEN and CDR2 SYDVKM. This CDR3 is CASSFPLVPGQGYEQYF. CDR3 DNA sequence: TGTGCCAGCAGTTTCCCTTTAGTACCGGGACAGGGCTACGAGCAGTACTTC.

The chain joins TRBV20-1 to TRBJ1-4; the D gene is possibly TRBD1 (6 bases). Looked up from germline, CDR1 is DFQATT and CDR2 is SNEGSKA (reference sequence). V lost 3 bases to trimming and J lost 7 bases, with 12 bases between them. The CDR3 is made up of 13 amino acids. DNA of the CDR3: TGCAGTGCTAGTTTGGACAGAGGTGAAAAACTGTTTTTT. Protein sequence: CSASLDRGEKLFF.

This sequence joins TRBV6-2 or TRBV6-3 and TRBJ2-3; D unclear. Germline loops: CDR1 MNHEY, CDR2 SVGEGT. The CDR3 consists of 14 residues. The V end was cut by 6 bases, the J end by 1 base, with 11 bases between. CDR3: CASSESRGTDTQYF. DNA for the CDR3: TGTGCCAGCAGCGAATCTAGAGGCACAGATACGCAGTATTTT.

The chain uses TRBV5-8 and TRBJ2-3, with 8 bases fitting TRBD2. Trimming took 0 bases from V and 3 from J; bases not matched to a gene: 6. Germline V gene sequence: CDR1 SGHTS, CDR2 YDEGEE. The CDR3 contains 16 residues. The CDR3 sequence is CASSLAVTSGTDTQYF. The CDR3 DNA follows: TGTGCCAGCAGCTTGGCAGTCACTAGCGGTACAGATACGCAGTATTTT.

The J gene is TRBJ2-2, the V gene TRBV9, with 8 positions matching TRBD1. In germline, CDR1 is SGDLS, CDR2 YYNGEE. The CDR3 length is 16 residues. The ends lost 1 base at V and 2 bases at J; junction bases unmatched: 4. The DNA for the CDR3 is TGTGCCAGCAGCGTACAAGGACAGGGAAACACCGGGGAGCTGTTTTTT. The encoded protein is CASSVQGQGNTGELFF. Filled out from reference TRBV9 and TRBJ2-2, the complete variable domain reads DSGVTQTPKHLITATGQRVTLRCSPRSGDLSVYWYQQSLDQGLQFLIQYYNGEERAKGNILERFSAQQFPDLHSELNLSSLELGDSALYFCASSVQGQGNTGELFFGEGSRLTVL.

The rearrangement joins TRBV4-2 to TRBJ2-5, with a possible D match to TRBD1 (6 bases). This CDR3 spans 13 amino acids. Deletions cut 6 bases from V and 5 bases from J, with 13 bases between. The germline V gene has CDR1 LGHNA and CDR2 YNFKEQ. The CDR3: CASRPAGVETQYF. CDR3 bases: TGTGCCAGCAGACCGGCAGGGGTTGAGACCCAGTACTTC.

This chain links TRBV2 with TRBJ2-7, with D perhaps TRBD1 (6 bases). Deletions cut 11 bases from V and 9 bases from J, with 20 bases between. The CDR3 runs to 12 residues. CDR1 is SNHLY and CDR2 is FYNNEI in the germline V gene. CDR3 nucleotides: TGTGCCGGATCAGGGGATCAGAGGGGGCAGTACTTC. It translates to CAGSGDQRGQYF.

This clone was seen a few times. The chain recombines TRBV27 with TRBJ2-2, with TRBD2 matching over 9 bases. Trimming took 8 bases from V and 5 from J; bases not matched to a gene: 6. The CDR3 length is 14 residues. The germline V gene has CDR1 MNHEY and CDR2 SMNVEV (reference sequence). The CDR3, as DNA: TGTGCCAGCGGGGCGGGGGGGCTAACCGGGGAGCTGTTTTTT. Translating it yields CASGAGGLTGELFF.

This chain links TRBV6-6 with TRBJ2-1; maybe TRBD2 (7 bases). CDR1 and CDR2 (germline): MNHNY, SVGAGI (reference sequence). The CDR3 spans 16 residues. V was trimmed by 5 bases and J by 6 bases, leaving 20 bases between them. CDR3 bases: TGTGCCAGCAGTCGCGATAGGGGGGGGATGGGCAATGAGCAGTTCTTC. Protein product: CASSRDRGGMGNEQFF.

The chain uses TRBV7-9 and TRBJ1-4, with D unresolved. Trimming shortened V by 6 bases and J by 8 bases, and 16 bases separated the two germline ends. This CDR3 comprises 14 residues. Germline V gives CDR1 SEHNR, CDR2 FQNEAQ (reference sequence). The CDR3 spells CASRSRSEREKLFF. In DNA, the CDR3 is TGTGCCAGCAGGTCCAGGTCGGAACGAGAAAAACTGTTTTTT.

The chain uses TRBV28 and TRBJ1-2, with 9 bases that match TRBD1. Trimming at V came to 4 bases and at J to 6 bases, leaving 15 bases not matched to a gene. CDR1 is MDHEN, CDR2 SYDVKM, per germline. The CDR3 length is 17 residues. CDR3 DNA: TGTGCCAGCAGTTGGGGGGACAGGGTAAGAGTACAGAATGGCTACACCTTC. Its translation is CASSWGDRVRVQNGYTF.

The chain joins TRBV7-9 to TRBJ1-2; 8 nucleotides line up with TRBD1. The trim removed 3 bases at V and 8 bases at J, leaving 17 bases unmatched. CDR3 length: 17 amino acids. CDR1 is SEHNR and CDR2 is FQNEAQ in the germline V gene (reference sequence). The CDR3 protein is CASSLEMKGQGFYGYTF. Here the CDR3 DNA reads TGTGCCAGCAGCTTGGAGATGAAAGGACAGGGCTTTTACGGCTACACCTTC. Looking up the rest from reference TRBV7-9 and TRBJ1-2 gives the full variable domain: DTGVSQNPRHKITKRGQNVTFRCDPISEHNRLYWYRQTLGQGPEFLTYFQNEAQLEKSRLLSDRFSAERPKGSFSTLEIQRTEQGDSAMYLCASSLEMKGQGFYGYTFGSGTRLTVV.

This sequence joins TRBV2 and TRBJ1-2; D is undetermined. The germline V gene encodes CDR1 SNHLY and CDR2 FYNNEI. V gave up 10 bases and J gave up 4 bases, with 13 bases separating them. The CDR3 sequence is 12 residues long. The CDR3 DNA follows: TGTGCCACCCTCCAGTCTCGCTATGGCTACACCTTC. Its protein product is CATLQSRYGYTF.

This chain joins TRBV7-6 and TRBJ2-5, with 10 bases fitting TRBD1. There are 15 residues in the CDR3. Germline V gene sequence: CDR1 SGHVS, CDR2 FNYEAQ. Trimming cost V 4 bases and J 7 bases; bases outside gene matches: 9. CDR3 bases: TGTGCCAGCAGCTACGGGACAGGGGTGACTGGGACCCAGTACTTC. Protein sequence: CASSYGTGVTGTQYF. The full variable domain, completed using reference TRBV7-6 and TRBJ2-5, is GAGVSQSPRYKVTKRGQDVALRCDPISGHVSLYWYRQALGQGPEFLTYFNYEAQQDKSGLPNDRFSAERPEGSISTLTIQRTEQRDSAMYRCASSYGTGVTGTQYFGPGTRLLVL.

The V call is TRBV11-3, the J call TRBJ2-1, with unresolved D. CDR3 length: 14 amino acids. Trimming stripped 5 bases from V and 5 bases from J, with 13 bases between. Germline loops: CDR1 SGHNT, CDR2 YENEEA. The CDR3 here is CASSDAAADNEQFF. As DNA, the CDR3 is TGTGCCAGCAGCGACGCGGCCGCGGACAATGAGCAGTTCTTC.

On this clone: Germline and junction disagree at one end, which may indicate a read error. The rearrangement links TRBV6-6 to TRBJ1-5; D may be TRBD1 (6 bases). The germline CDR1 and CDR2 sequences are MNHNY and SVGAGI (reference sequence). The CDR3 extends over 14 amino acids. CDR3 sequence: CASSNSGHRGMVGF. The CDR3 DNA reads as TGTGCCAGCAGCAACTCGGGACATCGGGGAATGGTAGGCTTT.

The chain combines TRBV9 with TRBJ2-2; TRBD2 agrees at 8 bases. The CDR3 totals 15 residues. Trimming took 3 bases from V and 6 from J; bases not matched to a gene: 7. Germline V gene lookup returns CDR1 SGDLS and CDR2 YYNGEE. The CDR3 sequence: CASSAGLVRSGELFF. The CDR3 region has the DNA TGTGCCAGCAGCGCGGGACTAGTGCGGTCCGGGGAGCTGTTTTTT.